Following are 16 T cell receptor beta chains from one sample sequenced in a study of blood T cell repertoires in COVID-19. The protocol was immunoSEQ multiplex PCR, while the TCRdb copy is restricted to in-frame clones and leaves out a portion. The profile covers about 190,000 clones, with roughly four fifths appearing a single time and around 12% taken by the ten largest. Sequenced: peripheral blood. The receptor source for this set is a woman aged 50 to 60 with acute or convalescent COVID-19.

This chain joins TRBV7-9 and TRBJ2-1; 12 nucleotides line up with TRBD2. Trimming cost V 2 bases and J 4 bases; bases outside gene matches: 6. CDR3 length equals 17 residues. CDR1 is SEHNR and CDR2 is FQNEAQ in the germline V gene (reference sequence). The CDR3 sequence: CASSLTGGLAGYNEQFF. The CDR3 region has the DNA TGTGCCAGCAGCTTAACCGGCGGACTAGCGGGATACAATGAGCAGTTCTTC.

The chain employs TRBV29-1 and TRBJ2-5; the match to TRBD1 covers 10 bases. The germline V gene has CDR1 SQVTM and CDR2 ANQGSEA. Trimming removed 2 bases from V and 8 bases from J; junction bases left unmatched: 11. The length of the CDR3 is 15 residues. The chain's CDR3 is CSVEPRQGAVDTQYF. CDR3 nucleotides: TGCAGCGTTGAACCTCGACAGGGGGCAGTGGACACCCAGTACTTC. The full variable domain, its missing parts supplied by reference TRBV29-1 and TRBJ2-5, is SAVISQKPSRDICQRGTSLTIQCQVDSQVTMMFWYRQQPGQSLTLIATANQGSEATYESGFVIDKFPISRPNLTFSTLTVSNMSPEDSSIYLCSVEPRQGAVDTQYFGPGTRLLVL.

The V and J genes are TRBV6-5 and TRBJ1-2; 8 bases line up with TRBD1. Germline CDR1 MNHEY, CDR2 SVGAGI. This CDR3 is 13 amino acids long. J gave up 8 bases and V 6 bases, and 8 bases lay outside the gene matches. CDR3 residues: CASSPTGELGYTF. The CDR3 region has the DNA TGTGCCAGCAGCCCGACAGGGGAATTGGGCTACACCTTC.

CDR3 nucleotides: TGCAGCGTTGAAGGTGTAGCGGGAGACGGGTACGAGCAGTACTTC. Its protein product is CSVEGVAGDGYEQYF. The chain has TRBV29-1 and TRBJ2-7; 9 positions match TRBD2. Trimming removed 1 base from V and 4 bases from J; junction bases left unmatched: 8. CDR1 is SQVTM, CDR2 ANQGSEA, per germline. The CDR3 is made up of 15 amino acids.

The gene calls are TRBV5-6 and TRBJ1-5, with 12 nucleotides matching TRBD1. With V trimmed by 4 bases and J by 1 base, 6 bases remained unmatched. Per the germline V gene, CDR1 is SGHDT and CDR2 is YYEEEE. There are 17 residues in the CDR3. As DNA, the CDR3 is TGTGCCAGCAGCCGGGGGACAGGGGGCCCGAGCAATCAGCCCCAGCATTTT. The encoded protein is CASSRGTGGPSNQPQHF.

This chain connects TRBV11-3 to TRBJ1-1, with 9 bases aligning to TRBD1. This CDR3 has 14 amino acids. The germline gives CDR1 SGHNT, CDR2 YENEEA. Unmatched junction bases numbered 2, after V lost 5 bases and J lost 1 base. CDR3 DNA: TGTGCCAGCAGCCCGGACAGGGGGAACACTGAAGCTTTCTTT. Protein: CASSPDRGNTEAFF.

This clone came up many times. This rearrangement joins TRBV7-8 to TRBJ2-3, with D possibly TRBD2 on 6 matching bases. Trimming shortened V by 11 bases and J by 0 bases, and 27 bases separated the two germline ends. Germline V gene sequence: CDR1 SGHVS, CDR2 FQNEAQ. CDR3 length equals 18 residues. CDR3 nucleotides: TGTGCCGTAAAGGGCAGGAGAGGCCGGGAGTCGAGCACAGATACGCAGTATTTT. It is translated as CAVKGRRGRESSTDTQYF. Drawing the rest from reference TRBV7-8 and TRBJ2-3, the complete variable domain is GAGVSQSPRYKVAKRGQDVALRCDPISGHVSLFWYQQALGQGPEFLTYFQNEAQLDKSGLPSDRFFAERPEGSVSTLKIQRTQQEDSAVYLCAVKGRRGRESSTDTQYFGPGTRLTVL.

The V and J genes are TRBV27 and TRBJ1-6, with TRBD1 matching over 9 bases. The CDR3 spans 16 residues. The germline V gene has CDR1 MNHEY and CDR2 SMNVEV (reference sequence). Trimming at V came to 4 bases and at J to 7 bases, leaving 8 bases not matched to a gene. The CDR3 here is CASSYRTGVGNSPLHF. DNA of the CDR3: TGTGCCAGCAGTTATCGGACAGGGGTCGGGAATTCACCCCTCCACTTT.

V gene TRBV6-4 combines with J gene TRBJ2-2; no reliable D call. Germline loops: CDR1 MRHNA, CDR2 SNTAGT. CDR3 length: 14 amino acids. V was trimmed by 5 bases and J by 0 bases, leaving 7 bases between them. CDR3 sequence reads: CASSSHTNTGELFF. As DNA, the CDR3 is TGTGCCAGCAGTTCGCACACGAACACCGGGGAGCTGTTTTTT.

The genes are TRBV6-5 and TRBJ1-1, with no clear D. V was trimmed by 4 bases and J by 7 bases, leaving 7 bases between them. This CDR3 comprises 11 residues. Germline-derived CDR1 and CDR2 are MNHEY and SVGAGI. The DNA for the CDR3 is TGTGCCAGCAGTTCACAACGTGAAGCTTTCTTT. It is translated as CASSSQREAFF.

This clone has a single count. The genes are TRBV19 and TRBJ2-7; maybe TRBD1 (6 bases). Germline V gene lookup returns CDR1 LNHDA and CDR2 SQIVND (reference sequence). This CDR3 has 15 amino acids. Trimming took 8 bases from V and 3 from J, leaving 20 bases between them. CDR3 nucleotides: TGTGCCAGTTCCGCCCAGGGGTCAAACTTCTACGAGCAGTACTTC. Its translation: CASSAQGSNFYEQYF.

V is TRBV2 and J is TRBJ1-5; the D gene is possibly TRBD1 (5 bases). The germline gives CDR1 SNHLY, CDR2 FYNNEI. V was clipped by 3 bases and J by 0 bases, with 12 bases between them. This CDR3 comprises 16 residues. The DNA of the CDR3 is TGTGCCAGCAGTGACGGGGGGGGTGGTAGCAATCAGCCCCAGCATTTT. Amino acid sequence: CASSDGGGGSNQPQHF.

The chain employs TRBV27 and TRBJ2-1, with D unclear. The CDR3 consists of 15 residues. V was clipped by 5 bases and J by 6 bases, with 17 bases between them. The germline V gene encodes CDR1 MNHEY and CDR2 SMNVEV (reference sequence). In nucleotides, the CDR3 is TGTGCCAGCAGTCCCGCTTTACAGAGCAGCAATGAGCAGTTCTTC. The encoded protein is CASSPALQSSNEQFF.

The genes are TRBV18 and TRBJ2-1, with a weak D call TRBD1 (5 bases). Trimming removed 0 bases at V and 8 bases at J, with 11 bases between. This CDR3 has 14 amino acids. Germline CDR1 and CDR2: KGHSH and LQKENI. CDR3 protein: CASSPPSRRDEQFF. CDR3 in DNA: TGTGCCAGCTCACCACCGTCACGCAGGGATGAGCAGTTCTTC.

DNA for the CDR3: TGTGCCAGCAGTAGGGGGACAGGCCTATACAATGAGCAGTTCTTC. This translates into CASSRGTGLYNEQFF. This sequence joins TRBV7-8 and TRBJ2-1, with TRBD1 identical over 8 bases. Germline CDR1 reads SGHVS; CDR2 reads FQNEAQ. J was trimmed by 4 bases and V by 6 bases; bases with no gene match: 8. The CDR3 sequence is 15 residues long.

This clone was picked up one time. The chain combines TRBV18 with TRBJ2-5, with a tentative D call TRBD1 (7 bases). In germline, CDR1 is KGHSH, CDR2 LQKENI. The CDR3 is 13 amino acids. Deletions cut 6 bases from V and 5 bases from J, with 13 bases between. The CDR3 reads CASSLQGGETQYF. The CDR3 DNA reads TGTGCCAGCTCTCTCCAGGGGGGCGAGACCCAGTACTTC.